Listed here are 19 T cell receptor beta chains from one sample, sequenced in a study of shared clonotypes between healthy human individuals. Assay used: immunoSEQ multiplex PCR; TCRdb lists only in-frame clones, some missing. This sample has around 2,000,000 clones, with roughly 95% found just once. Input material: naive CD4+ T cells sorted from blood. Subset specified: CD45RA+ positively selected. The receptors here all came from a man aged 18 to 35 in good health.

As concerns this clone: The sample contains more than one DNA sequence encoding this CDR3. V and J are TRBV5-1 and TRBJ2-7, with D possibly TRBD1 on 5 matching bases. Germline assignment: CDR1 SGHRS and CDR2 YFSETQ. This CDR3 is built from 13 residues. V was pared by 0 bases and J by 7 bases, with 11 bases between. CDR3 region: CASSLDGAGEQYF. Written as DNA, the CDR3 is TGCGCCAGCAGCTTGGATGGGGCTGGGGAGCAGTACTTC.

The rearrangement uses TRBV15 and TRBJ1-6, with TRBD1 as a possible D gene (6 bases). Trimming pared 5 bases from V and 3 bases from J, leaving 8 bases between. The germline CDR1 and CDR2 sequences are LNHNV and YYDKDF (reference sequence). CDR3 length: 14 residues. The CDR3: CATSQGNYNSPLHF. CDR3 nucleotide sequence: TGTGCCACCAGCCAGGGGAACTATAATTCACCCCTCCACTTT.

This clone was seen just once. The gene calls are TRBV11-2 and TRBJ2-7, with D possibly called TRBD1 or TRBD2 (5 bases each). The CDR3 totals 15 residues. V dropped 1 base and J dropped 0 bases, with 10 bases sitting between them. CDR1 and CDR2 from the germline V gene are SGHAT and FQNNGV. Written as DNA, the CDR3 is TGTGCCAGCAGCTTAGCGGGGCGGAACTCCTACGAGCAGTACTTC. Translating gives CASSLAGRNSYEQYF.

This rearrangement joins TRBV6-1 to TRBJ2-3; no definite D call. Germline CDR1 is MNHNS and CDR2 is SASEGT. Trimming shortened V by 2 bases and J by 9 bases, and 9 bases separated the two germline ends. CDR3 size: 12 residues. The CDR3 DNA is TGTGCCAGCAGTGAACGAGGAAGGACGCAGTATTTT. It yields the protein CASSERGRTQYF.

This chain links TRBV29-1 with TRBJ1-2, with no clear D. The CDR3 is 11 amino acids. Germline V CDR1 and CDR2: SQVTM, ANQGSEA. Deletions cut 4 bases from V and 4 bases from J, with 7 bases between. CDR3 residues: CSVAVSYGYTF. The CDR3 DNA sequence: TGCAGCGTTGCTGTTTCCTATGGCTACACCTTC.

This rearrangement joins TRBV11-1 to TRBJ2-7; no definite D call. V was clipped by 3 bases and J by 0 bases, with 12 bases between them. The CDR3 is 15 amino acids. The germline gives CDR1 SGHAT, CDR2 FQDESV (reference sequence). The DNA of the CDR3 is TGTGCCAGCAGCTTTAACACTATAAGCTCCTACGAGCAGTACTTC. Translated, it gives CASSFNTISSYEQYF.

The chain has TRBV7-2 and TRBJ1-1; D remains unclear. V lost 1 base to trimming and J lost 0 bases, with 6 bases between them. This CDR3 is 14 amino acids long. In germline, CDR1 is SGHTA, CDR2 FQGNSA. The CDR3 DNA follows: TGTGCCAGCAGCTTAGTAAGAGTGAACACTGAAGCTTTCTTT. It yields the protein CASSLVRVNTEAFF.

The chain has TRBV7-2 and TRBJ2-7, with 7 bases that match TRBD2. The CDR3 runs to 15 residues. V gave up 5 bases and J gave up 6 bases; unmatched junction bases: 13. Germline V gene data show CDR1 as SGHTA and CDR2 as FQGNSA. CDR3 residues: CASSRDTWTRSEQYF. DNA for the CDR3: TGTGCCAGCAGCCGCGATACCTGGACTAGGAGCGAGCAGTACTTC.

This sequence joins TRBV9 and TRBJ1-4; D ambiguous. V gave up 0 bases and J gave up 8 bases, with 14 bases separating them. Germline lookup yields CDR1 SGDLS and CDR2 YYNGEE. The CDR3 consists of 15 residues. Written as DNA, the CDR3 is TGTGCCAGCAGCGTAGCTGGCAGAGTCCCGGAAAAACTGTTTTTT. Residues: CASSVAGRVPEKLFF.

This clone was found once. V gene TRBV5-1 combines with J gene TRBJ2-1; D unclear. Looked up from germline, CDR1 is SGHRS and CDR2 is YFSETQ. The V end was cut by 4 bases, the J end by 0 bases, with 11 bases between. This CDR3 region has 15 residues. The CDR3: CASSPSRNSYNEQFF. As DNA, the CDR3 is TGCGCCAGCAGCCCTTCCCGCAACTCCTACAATGAGCAGTTCTTC.

V gene TRBV5-5 combines with J gene TRBJ1-1; TRBD1 matches at 7 bases. Trimming removed 6 bases from V and 5 bases from J; junction bases left unmatched: 19. Germline loops: CDR1 SGHKS, CDR2 YYEKEE (reference sequence). The CDR3 is 17 amino acids. This CDR3 reads CASNTRETPGGRTEAFF. DNA for the CDR3: TGTGCCAGCAACACGAGAGAAACCCCAGGGGGACGGACTGAAGCTTTCTTT. Variable domain in full (rest from reference TRBV5-5 and TRBJ1-1): DAGVTQSPTHLIKTRGQQVTLRCSPISGHKSVSWYQQVLGQGPQFIFQYYEKEERGRGNFPDRFSARQFPNYSSELNVNALLLGDSALYLCASNTRETPGGRTEAFFGQGTRLTVV.

This clone was picked up a small number of times. DNA of the CDR3: TGTGCCAGCACCACAAACAGGGGGTTGCTCGGCGAGCAGTACTTC. Amino acids: CASTTNRGLLGEQYF. This chain links TRBV6-1 with TRBJ2-7; 8 nucleotides match TRBD1. J lost 6 bases, V lost 7 bases, and 14 bases had no gene match. The CDR3 loop spans 15 amino acids. Germline V gene data show CDR1 as MNHNS and CDR2 as SASEGT.

The chain is built from TRBV10-1 and TRBJ1-2; D is ambiguous. Deletions cut 0 bases from V and 7 bases from J, with 9 bases between. Germline lookup yields CDR1 WNHNN and CDR2 SYGVQD (reference sequence). The CDR3 consists of 13 residues. CDR3 in DNA: TGCGCCAGCAGTGAGTCCCTATGGACTGGCTACACCTTC. It encodes CASSESLWTGYTF.

The chain recombines TRBV29-1 with TRBJ2-7; the D gene is possibly TRBD2 (5 bases). The CDR3 consists of 13 residues. Germline lookup yields CDR1 SQVTM and CDR2 ANQGSEA. V gave up 5 bases and J gave up 4 bases, with 15 bases separating them. CDR3 amino acids: CSVKISGGYEQYF. CDR3 DNA sequence: TGCAGCGTTAAGATCTCCGGCGGGTACGAGCAGTACTTC.

This clone has only one observation. The rearrangement links TRBV6-1 to TRBJ1-1; no firm D call. With 5 bases removed from V and 8 bases from J, the gap between germline ends came to 12 bases. This CDR3 region has 12 residues. In germline, CDR1 is MNHNS, CDR2 SASEGT. The chain's CDR3 is CASSFWQAEAFF. The CDR3 coding sequence is TGTGCCAGCAGTTTTTGGCAGGCAGAAGCTTTCTTT.

The chain carries TRBV5-1 and TRBJ2-7, with D possibly TRBD2 on 6 matching bases. Germline V gene data show CDR1 as SGHRS and CDR2 as YFSETQ. The CDR3 is 15 amino acids. Trimming took off 4 bases at V and 0 bases at J, with 14 bases between the two ends. CDR3 bases: TGCGCCAGCAGCGTCCGGGGGTCGAGCTCCTACGAGCAGTACTTC. Its translation is CASSVRGSSSYEQYF.

A note on this clone: Different DNA sequences within this sample yield the same CDR3. The chain couples TRBV9 to TRBJ2-7, with D unresolved. This CDR3 has 15 residues. V was clipped by 2 bases and J by 0 bases, with 12 bases between them. CDR1 and CDR2 (germline): SGDLS, YYNGEE. CDR3: CASSVGWSSSYEQYF. Here the CDR3 DNA reads TGTGCCAGCAGCGTGGGTTGGTCGAGCTCCTACGAGCAGTACTTC.

The gene calls are TRBV10-1 and TRBJ2-7; 7 bases align to TRBD1. Germline V gene lookup returns CDR1 WNHNN and CDR2 SYGVQD (reference sequence). Trimming at V came to 2 bases and at J to 6 bases, leaving 10 bases not matched to a gene. The CDR3 is 15 amino acids. The CDR3 reads CASSEQTGTAGEQYF. The CDR3 nucleotides read TGCGCCAGCAGTGAGCAAACGGGGACAGCCGGCGAGCAGTACTTC.

The chain uses TRBV6-5 and TRBJ1-6; 9 nucleotides match TRBD1. The CDR3 is 15 residues long. Germline trimming cut 7 bases from V and 7 bases from J; bases unmatched to any gene: 8. The germline V gene has CDR1 MNHEY and CDR2 SVGAGI. The CDR3 loop is CASTAGTGFNSPLHF. Here the CDR3 DNA reads TGTGCCAGCACGGCCGGGACAGGGTTCAATTCACCCCTCCACTTT.